One and the same sample provided the 16 T cell receptor beta chains below, sequenced in a study of blood T cells in healthy people across ages. A second PCR of 7 to 11 cycles used a sample-barcoded 5' primer and a J-beta primer mix. One entry per CDR3 protein results from TCRdb running MiXCR on the 5' RACE reads. This sample carries some 890,000 distinct CDR3 sequences, 29% of them seen once, and the ten largest clones take more than 8.5%. This sample also appeared in a second study, on T cells of mothers and their children.

Input material: blood. The source is a woman in her thirties or forties in good health.

The sample holds a few counts of this clonotype. This CDR3 reads CASSPGGRVQETQYF. The CDR3 DNA reads as TGTGCCAGCAGCCCGGGGGGCAGGGTTCAAGAGACCCAGTACTTC. The chain carries TRBV28 and TRBJ2-5; D possibly corresponds to TRBD2 (7 bases). Germline CDR1 reads MDHEN; CDR2 reads SYDVKM. The CDR3 is 15 amino acids. The V and J ends lost 6 bases and 2 bases respectively, with 16 bases between them.

Comments on this clonotype: A read error is possible here, since a much larger clone lies one base away. The V and J genes are TRBV4-1 and TRBJ2-1, with 12 bases that match TRBD2. The CDR3 sequence is 16 residues long. Germline assignment: CDR1 MGHRA and CDR2 YSYEKL. CDR3 DNA sequence: TGCGCCAGCAGCCAATGGACTAGCGGGGAGTCCTACGAGCAGGACTTC. Its translation is CASSQWTSGESYEQDF.

The chain combines TRBV25-1 with TRBJ1-2; tentative D call: TRBD1 (5 bases). The CDR3 contains 15 residues. Deletions cut 3 bases from V and 6 bases from J, with 17 bases between. Germline CDR1 reads MGHDK; CDR2 reads SYGVNS. CDR3: CASSDSGGGFDGYTF. In DNA form, the CDR3 reads TGTGCCAGCAGTGATTCTGGGGGAGGGTTCGATGGCTACACCTTC.

This clonotype showed up many times. The gene calls are TRBV7-6 and TRBJ1-2; possibly TRBD1 for D (6 bases). Trimming took off 11 bases at V and 4 bases at J, with 14 bases between the two ends. The CDR3 consists of 12 residues. Germline assignment: CDR1 SGHVS and CDR2 FNYEAQ. The CDR3 is CAVGGRSYGYTF. As DNA, the CDR3 is TGTGCCGTAGGGGGGCGGTCCTATGGCTACACCTTC.

This chain joins TRBV28 and TRBJ2-7; a possible D gene is TRBD2 (6 bases). The ends were cut back, 4 bases at V and 7 bases at J, with 23 bases in the middle. This CDR3 spans 16 amino acids. Germline V lookup: CDR1 MDHEN, CDR2 SYDVKM. CDR3 coding DNA: TGTGCCAGCAGTTCCATTAATAGCGGACGCTACAATGAGCAGTACTTC. This gives the protein CASSSINSGRYNEQYF.

The V and J genes are TRBV5-6 and TRBJ2-7, with D uncertain. Germline values: CDR1 SGHDT, CDR2 YYEEEE. The CDR3 contains 15 residues. The V and J ends lost 0 bases and 7 bases respectively, with 17 bases between them. This chain's CDR3 is CASSLGKRAYNEQYF. The CDR3 DNA reads TGTGCCAGCAGCTTGGGAAAACGGGCCTACAATGAGCAGTACTTC.

This clonotype has ten or more counts. This chain joins TRBV12-3 or TRBV12-4 and TRBJ2-7; no clear D. CDR3 size: 13 residues. The V gene lost 1 base and the J gene lost 7 bases, with 11 bases spanning the gap. In DNA form, the CDR3 reads TGTGCCAGCAGTTTAGTATCGTCCTCGGAGCAGTACTTC. Protein sequence: CASSLVSSSEQYF.

This clonotype showed up many times. This chain joins TRBV20-1 and TRBJ1-4, with D perhaps matching TRBD1 (5 bases). V was clipped by 0 bases and J by 13 bases, with 21 bases between them. The germline gives CDR1 DFQATT, CDR2 SNEGSKA (reference sequence). The CDR3 sequence is 15 residues long. CDR3 nucleotides: TGCAGTGCTAGAGATCCGAGCAGTTCCGTGGGGGGACTGTTTTTT. This sequence encodes CSARDPSSSVGGLFF.

V usage is TRBV28 and J usage is TRBJ2-5; possibly TRBD1 or TRBD2 for D (5 bases each). The J call may be incorrect, as the DNA end agrees better with TRBJ2-1. Germline lookup yields CDR1 MDHEN and CDR2 SYDVKM. This CDR3 spans 14 amino acids. CDR3: CASTEGRNQETQFF. The CDR3 nucleotides are TGTGCCAGCACTGAGGGACGGAACCAAGAGACCCAGTTCTTC.

On this clonotype: Given a much more abundant clone one base away, this may be a read error. The V call is TRBV5-1, the J call TRBJ2-7; TRBD2 matches at 7 bases. Germline V lookup: CDR1 SGHRS, CDR2 YFSETQ. Trimming took 3 bases from V and 1 from J; bases not matched to a gene: 7. The CDR3 loop spans 15 amino acids. Here the CDR3 DNA reads TGCGCCAGCAGCTGGGAGGGGACTCGGTCCTACGAGCAGTACTTC. It yields the protein CASSWEGTRSYEQYF.

This clonotype was recorded many times. This chain uses TRBV20-1 with TRBJ2-7; the D is unclear. Trimming took off 0 bases at V and 2 bases at J, with 8 bases between the two ends. The CDR3 totals 13 residues. The germline V gene encodes CDR1 DFQATT and CDR2 SNEGSKA (reference sequence). In DNA, the CDR3 is TGCAGTGCTAGAGATATGAGGACCTACGAGCAGTACTTC. Its protein product is CSARDMRTYEQYF.

The chain uses TRBV6-5 and TRBJ1-1; a weak D match, TRBD1 (5 bases). V lost 2 bases to trimming and J lost 12 bases, with 16 bases between them. Germline CDR1 and CDR2: MNHEY and SVGAGI. The CDR3 has 13 residues. The DNA for the CDR3 is TGTGCCAGCAGTTACCGGCAGGGAGATGGGCCTTTCTTT. Translation gives CASSYRQGDGPFF.

Regarding this clonotype: The junction does not match germline at one end; this may be a read error. This chain joins TRBV29-1 and TRBJ2-3; D gene unclear. The CDR3 loop spans 14 amino acids. The germline V gene has CDR1 SQVTM and CDR2 ANQGSEA. The DNA of the CDR3 is TGCAGCGTTGATTCACCTCAAGGCGCAGATACGCGGTATTTT. It codes for CSVDSPQGADTRYF.

Concerning this clonotype itself: With a much larger clone just one base away, this may be a read error. This rearrangement joins TRBV4-3 to TRBJ2-5; 9 nucleotides line up with TRBD2. V trimming: 7 bases; J trimming: 11 bases; junction bases outside the gene matches: 20. Germline CDR1 LGHNA, CDR2 YSLEER. The length of the CDR3 is 16 residues. The DNA for the CDR3 is TGCGCCAGCAAGTTATCCGGGACTAGCACTTACAATGAGCAGTACTTC. It yields the protein CASKLSGTSTYNEQYF.

In its sample, this clonotype was seen many times. The chain links TRBV7-2 to TRBJ2-3; no definite D call. The CDR3 is made up of 14 amino acids. The V gene's germline CDR1 is SGHTA and CDR2 FQGNSA. V dropped 1 base and J dropped 2 bases, with 7 bases sitting between them. CDR3 residues: CASSLVIPTDTQYF. The CDR3 bases are TGTGCCAGCAGCTTAGTAATCCCCACAGATACGCAGTATTTT.

This clonotype was found many times. The V and J genes are TRBV20-1 and TRBJ1-2, with 9 bases that match TRBD1. The CDR3 has 16 amino acids. The ends lost 3 bases at V and 3 bases at J; junction bases unmatched: 11. Germline V gene sequence: CDR1 DFQATT, CDR2 SNEGSKA (reference sequence). CDR3 sequence (DNA): TGCAGTGCTAGTTTGGGACAGGGAGGTGCGGACTATGGCTACACCTTC. Residues: CSASLGQGGADYGYTF.